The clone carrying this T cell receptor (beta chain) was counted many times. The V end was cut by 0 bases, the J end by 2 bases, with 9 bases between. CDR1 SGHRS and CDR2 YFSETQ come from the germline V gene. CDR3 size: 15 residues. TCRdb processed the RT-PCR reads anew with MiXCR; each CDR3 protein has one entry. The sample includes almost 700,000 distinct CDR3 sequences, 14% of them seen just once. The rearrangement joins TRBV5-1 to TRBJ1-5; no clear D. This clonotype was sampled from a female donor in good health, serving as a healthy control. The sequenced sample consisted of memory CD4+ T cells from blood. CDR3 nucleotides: TGCGCCAGCAGCTTGGACGAGGGTGGCAATCAGCCCCAGCATTTT. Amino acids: CASSLDEGGNQPQHF.